This T cell receptor beta chain was observed in a study of blood T cells in healthy people across ages. In its sample, this clonotype was seen a few times. Then a second PCR, running roughly 7 to 11 cycles, was carried out with a sample-barcoded 5' primer and a J-beta primer mix. MiXCR, run by TCRdb on the 5' RACE reads, gives a single entry per CDR3 protein. The data contain some 1.7 million distinct CDR3 sequences, approximately 28% of them seen just once; the ten biggest clones take up around 7.7%. The sequencing sample was made of blood. The TCR sequence derives from a woman under 40 in good health.

Here the CDR3 reads CASSLPNPYNEQYF. The CDR3 DNA is TGTGCCAGCAGTTTACCCAATCCCTACAATGAGCAGTACTTC. The chain uses TRBV28 and TRBJ2-5, with D unclear. From germline, CDR1 is MDHEN and CDR2 SYDVKM. This CDR3 has 14 residues. The V and J ends lost 2 bases and 11 bases respectively, with 18 bases between them.